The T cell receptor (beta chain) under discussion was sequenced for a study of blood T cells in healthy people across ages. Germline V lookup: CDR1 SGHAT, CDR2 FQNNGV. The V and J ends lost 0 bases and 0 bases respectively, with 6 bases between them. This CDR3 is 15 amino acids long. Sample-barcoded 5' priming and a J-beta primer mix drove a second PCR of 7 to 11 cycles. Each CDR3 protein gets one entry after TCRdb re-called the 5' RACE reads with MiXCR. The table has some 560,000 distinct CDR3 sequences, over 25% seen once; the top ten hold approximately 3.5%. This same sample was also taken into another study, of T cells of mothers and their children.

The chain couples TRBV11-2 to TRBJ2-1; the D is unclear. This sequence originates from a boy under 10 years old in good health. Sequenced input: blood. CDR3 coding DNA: TGTGCCAGCAGCTTAGAAGGGAACTCCTACAATGAGCAGTTCTTC. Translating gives CASSLEGNSYNEQFF.